This T cell receptor beta chain was captured by sequencing in a study of beta chain features in type 1 diabetes. In the study overall: All samples yielded about 100 million examined sorted cells.

V shed 0 bases and J shed 4 bases, with 10 bases lying between them. The length of the CDR3 is 15 residues. CDR1 is LNHNV, CDR2 YYDKDF, per germline (reference sequence). CD45RO/CCR7/CD25/CD127/CD95/CD27 separated CD4+ naive, central memory, regulatory and stem cell-like memory cells by sorting. Notes on the study in general: Type 1 diabetes patients showed fewer insertions and more deletions at VDJ junctions.

This clone was seen a few times. Its antigen is unidentified. Reverse transcribing all isolated RNA meant expressed TCRB transcripts were sequenced. Data came from immunoSEQ multiplex PCR; TCRdb stores just in-frame clones and leaves some out. This sample has 900,000 or so clones, with about a sixth found just once. The V call is TRBV15, the J call TRBJ2-1; D not resolved. Sequences were obtained from naive CD4+ T cells from blood. The origin of this receptor is a woman between 18 and 29 years old in good health. The chain's CDR3 is CATSRDPDGYNEQFF. The CDR3, as DNA: TGTGCCACCAGCAGAGACCCGGACGGATACAATGAGCAGTTCTTC. The entire variable domain, with the rest obtained from reference TRBV15 and TRBJ2-1, is as follows: DAMVIQNPRYQVTQFGKPVTLSCSQTLNHNVMYWYQQKSSQAPKLLFHYYDKDFNNEADTPDNFQSRRPNTSFCFLDIRSPGLGDTAMYLCATSRDPDGYNEQFFGPGTRLTVL.